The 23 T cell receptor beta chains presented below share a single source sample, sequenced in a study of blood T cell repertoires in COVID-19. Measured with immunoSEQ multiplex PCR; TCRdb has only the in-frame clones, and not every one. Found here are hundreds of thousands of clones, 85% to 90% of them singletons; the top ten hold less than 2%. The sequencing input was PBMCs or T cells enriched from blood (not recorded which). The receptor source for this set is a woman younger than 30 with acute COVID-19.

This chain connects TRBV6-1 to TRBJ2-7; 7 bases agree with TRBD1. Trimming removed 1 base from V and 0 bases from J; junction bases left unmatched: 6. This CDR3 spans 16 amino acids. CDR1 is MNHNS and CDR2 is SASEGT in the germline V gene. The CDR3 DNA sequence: TGTGCCAGCAGTGAAGGGCCGGGACAGAGCTCCTACGAGCAGTACTTC. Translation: CASSEGPGQSSYEQYF.

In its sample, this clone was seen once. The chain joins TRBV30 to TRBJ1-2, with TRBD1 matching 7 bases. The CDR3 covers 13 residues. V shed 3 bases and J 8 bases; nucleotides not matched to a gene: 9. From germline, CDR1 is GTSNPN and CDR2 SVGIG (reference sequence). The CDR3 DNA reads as TGTGCCTGGAGAGGACAGGAGTTTCAGGGCTACACCTTC. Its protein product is CAWRGQEFQGYTF.

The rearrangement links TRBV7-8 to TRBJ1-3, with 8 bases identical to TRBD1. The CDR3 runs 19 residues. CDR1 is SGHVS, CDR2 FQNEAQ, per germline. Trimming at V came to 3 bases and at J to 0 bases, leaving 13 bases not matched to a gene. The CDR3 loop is CASSFTGTGSTYSGNTIYF. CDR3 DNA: TGTGCCAGCAGCTTTACCGGGACAGGTTCTACCTACTCTGGAAACACCATATATTTT.

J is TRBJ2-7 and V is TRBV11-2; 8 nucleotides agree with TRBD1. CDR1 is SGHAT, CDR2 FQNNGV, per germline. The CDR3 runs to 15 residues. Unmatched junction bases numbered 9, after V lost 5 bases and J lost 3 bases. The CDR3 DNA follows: TGTGCCAGCAGCCCAACCGGGACAGGCCACTACGAGCAGTACTTC. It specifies CASSPTGTGHYEQYF.

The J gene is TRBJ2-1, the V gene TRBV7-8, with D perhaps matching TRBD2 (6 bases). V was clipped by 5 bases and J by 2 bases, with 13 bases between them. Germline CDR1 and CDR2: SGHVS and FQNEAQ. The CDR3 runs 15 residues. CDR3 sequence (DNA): TGTGCCAGCAGCGAGGGACTGGCGGCCTACAATGAGCAGTTCTTC. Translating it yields CASSEGLAAYNEQFF.

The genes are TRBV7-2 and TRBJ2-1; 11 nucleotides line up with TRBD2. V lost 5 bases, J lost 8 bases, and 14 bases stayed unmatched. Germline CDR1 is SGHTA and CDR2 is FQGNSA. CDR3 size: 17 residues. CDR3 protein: CASSPQGLAGGVHEQFF. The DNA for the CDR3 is TGTGCCAGCAGCCCACAGGGCCTAGCGGGAGGCGTCCATGAGCAGTTCTTC.

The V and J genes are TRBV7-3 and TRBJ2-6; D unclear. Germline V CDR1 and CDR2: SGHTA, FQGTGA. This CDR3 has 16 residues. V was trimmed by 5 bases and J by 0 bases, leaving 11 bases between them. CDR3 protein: CASSPPPGSGANVLTF. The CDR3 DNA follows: TGTGCCAGCAGCCCGCCCCCCGGCTCTGGGGCCAACGTCCTGACTTTC.

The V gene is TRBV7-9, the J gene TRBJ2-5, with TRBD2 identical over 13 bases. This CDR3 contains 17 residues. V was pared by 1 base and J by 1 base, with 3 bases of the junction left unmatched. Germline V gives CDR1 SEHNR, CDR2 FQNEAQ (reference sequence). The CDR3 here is CASSLGGLAGPQETQYF. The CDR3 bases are TGTGCCAGCAGCTTAGGGGGACTAGCGGGGCCCCAAGAGACCCAGTACTTC.

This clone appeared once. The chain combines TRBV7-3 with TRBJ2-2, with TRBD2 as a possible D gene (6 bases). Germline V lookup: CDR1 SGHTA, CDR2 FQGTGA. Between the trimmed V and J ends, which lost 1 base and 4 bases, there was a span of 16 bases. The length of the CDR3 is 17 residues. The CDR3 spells CASSLIPLAKGTGELFF. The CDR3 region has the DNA TGTGCCAGCAGCTTAATTCCACTAGCAAAAGGCACCGGGGAGCTGTTTTTT. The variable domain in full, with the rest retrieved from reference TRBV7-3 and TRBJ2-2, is GAGVSQTPSNKVTEKGKYVELRCDPISGHTALYWYRQSLGQGPEFLIYFQGTGAADDSGLPNDRFFAVRPEGSVSTLKIQRTERGDSAVYLCASSLIPLAKGTGELFFGEGSRLTVL.

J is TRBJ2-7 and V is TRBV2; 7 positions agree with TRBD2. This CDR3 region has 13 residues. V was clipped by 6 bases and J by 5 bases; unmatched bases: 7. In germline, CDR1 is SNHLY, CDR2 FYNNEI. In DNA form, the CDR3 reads TGTGCCAGCAGCCCCAGCGGGATGAACGAGCAGTACTTC. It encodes CASSPSGMNEQYF.

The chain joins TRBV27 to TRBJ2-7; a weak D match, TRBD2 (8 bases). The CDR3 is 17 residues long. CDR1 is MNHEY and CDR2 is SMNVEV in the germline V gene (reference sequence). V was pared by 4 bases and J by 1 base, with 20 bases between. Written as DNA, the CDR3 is TGTGCCAGCAGTTCGGGAGGGGGGACAGCGAAATCCTACGAGCAGTACTTC. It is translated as CASSSGGGTAKSYEQYF.

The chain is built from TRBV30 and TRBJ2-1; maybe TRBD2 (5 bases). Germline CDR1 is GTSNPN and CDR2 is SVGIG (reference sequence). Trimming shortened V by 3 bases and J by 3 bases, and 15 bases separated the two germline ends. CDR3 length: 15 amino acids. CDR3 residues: CAWRRNPRDYNEQFF. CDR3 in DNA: TGTGCCTGGAGACGAAATCCCCGGGACTACAATGAGCAGTTCTTC.

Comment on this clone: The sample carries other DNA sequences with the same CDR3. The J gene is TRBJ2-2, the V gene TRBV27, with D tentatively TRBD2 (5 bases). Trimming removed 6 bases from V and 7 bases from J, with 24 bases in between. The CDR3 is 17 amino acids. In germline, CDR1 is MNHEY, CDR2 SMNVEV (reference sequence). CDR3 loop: CASSDSPGSPGDGELFF. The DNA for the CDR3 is TGTGCCAGCAGCGACTCACCGGGATCACCCGGGGACGGGGAGCTGTTTTTT.

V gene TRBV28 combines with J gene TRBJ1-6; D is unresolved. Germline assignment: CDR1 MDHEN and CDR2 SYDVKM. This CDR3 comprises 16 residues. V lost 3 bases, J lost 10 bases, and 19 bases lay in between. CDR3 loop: CASSFRGPVGVSPLHF. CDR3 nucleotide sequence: TGTGCCAGCAGTTTTAGAGGGCCGGTCGGGGTATCACCCCTCCACTTT.

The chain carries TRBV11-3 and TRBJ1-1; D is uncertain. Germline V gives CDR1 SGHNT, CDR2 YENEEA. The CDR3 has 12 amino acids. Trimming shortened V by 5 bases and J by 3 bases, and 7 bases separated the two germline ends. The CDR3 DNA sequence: TGTGCCAGCAGCAATGTAGACACTGAAGCTTTCTTT. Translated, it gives CASSNVDTEAFF.

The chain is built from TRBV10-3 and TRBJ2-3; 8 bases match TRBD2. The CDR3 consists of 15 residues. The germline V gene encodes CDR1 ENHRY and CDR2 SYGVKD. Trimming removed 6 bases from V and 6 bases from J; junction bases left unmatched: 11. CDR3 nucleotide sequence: TGTGCCATCAGAGCCACTAGCGGTCAGTCTGATACGCAGTATTTT. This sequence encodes CAIRATSGQSDTQYF.

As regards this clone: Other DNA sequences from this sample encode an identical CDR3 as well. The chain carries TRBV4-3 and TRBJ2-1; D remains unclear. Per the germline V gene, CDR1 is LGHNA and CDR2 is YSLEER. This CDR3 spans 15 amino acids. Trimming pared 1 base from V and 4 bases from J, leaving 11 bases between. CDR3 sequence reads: CASSQGTAVYNEQFF. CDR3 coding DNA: TGCGCCAGCAGCCAAGGAACTGCGGTATACAATGAGCAGTTCTTC.

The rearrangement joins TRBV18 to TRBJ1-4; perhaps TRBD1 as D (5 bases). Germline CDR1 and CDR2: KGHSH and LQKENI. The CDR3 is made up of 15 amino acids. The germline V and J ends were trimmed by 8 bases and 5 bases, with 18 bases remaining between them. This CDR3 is CASARSRRDNEKLFF. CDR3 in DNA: TGTGCCAGCGCACGGAGTCGGAGGGACAATGAAAAACTGTTTTTT.

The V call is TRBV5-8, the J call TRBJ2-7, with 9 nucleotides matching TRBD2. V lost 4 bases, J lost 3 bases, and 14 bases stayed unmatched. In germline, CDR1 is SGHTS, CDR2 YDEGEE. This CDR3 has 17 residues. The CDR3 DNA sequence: TGTGCCAGCAGCCCTGGCGGGAGGGACTACTTCTACTACGAGCAGTACTTC. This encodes CASSPGGRDYFYYEQYF.

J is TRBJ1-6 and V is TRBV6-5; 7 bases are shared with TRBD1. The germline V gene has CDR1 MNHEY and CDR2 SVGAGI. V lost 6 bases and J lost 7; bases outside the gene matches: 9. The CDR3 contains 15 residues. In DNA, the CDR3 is TGTGCCAGCAGGCCCTCAACAGGGGTCAATTCACCCCTCCACTTT. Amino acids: CASRPSTGVNSPLHF.

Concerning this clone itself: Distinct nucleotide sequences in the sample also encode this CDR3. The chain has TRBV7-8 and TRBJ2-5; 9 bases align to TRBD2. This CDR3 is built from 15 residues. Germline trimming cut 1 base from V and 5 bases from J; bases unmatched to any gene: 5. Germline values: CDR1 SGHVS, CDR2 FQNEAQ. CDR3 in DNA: TGTGCCAGCAGCTTAGTGGCGGGAGGGGGCGAGACCCAGTACTTC. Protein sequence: CASSLVAGGGETQYF.

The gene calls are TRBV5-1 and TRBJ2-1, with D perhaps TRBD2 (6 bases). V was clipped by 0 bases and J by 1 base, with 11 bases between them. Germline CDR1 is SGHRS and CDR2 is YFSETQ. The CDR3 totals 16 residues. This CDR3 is CASSLVPGGSYNEQFF. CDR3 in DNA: TGCGCCAGCAGCTTGGTACCCGGGGGTTCCTACAATGAGCAGTTCTTC.

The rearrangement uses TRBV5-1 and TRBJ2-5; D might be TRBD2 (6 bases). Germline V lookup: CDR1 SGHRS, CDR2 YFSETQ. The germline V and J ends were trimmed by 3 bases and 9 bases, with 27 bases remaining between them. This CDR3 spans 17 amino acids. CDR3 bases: TGCGCCAGCAGCTGGACCCCCCTCGGGGACTCCGGATCGGCCCAGTACTTC. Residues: CASSWTPLGDSGSAQYF.